This T cell receptor beta chain is drawn from a study of T cells in Graves' hyperthyroidism and ophthalmopathy. Findings of the study overall: A model of 13 V-J pairs discriminated ophthalmopathy from stable hyperthyroidism.

For this clonotype: Antigen unknown.

TCR beta CDR3 regions were amplified from RNA. Using the HTBI primer set, a first-round RT-PCR was run on the TCR CDR3. TCRdb re-called the multiplex PCR reads with MiXCR, one entry per CDR3 protein. This sample has approximately 400,000 distinct CDR3 sequences; around 13% occur once, and the top ten carry around 20%. The CDR3 sequence is 14 residues long. Germline CDR1 MNHNS, CDR2 SASEGT. V was clipped by 6 bases and J by 6 bases; unmatched bases: 9. The clonotype comes from a woman in her twenties or thirties with Graves' ophthalmopathy. V and J are TRBV6-1 and TRBJ2-3; 7 bases line up with TRBD1. The sample comprised blood. This CDR3 reads CASSTGDRGDTQYF. The CDR3 region has the DNA TGTGCCAGCAGCACAGGGGATAGAGGTGATACGCAGTATTTT.